The rows below give T cell receptor beta chains drawn from one sample of a study of T-cell memory formation after mild COVID-19. Via MiXCR, TCRdb re-called the 5' RACE reads, giving one row per CDR3 protein. Of about half a million distinct CDR3 sequences listed, roughly 18% were seen once; the top ten hold 10% to 15%. Sequenced: PBMCs or a T cell subset sorted from them (not recorded which). All receptors derive from an adult woman who had mild COVID-19 (a few samples of this study predate the infection). Cell type and time point are not known. CDR3s include the opening cysteine and the closing phenylalanine or tryptophan. The D gene is left open where the match is weak. Only part of the rows carry a size: once, few, many, or a class if the clone is expanded.

j_gene: TRBJ2-7; v_gene: TRBV29-1; d_gene: TRBD1; abundance: few; CDR3nt: TGCAGCGTTGCCGGGACAGGGGGTTACGAGCAGTACTTC; CDR3aa: CSVAGTGGYEQYF
j_gene: TRBJ1-5; v_gene: TRBV4-1; d_gene: NA; abundance: many; CDR3nt: TGCGCCAGCAGCCAAGGTTGGGGGGGGAACCAGCCCCAGCATTTT; CDR3aa: CASSQGWGGNQPQHF
j_gene: TRBJ1-5; v_gene: TRBV20-1; d_gene: NA; abundance: many; CDR3nt: TGCAGTGCTAGTAGGGGAAGCAATCAGCCCCAGCATTTT; CDR3aa: CSASRGSNQPQHF
j_gene: TRBJ2-5; v_gene: TRBV7-3; d_gene: TRBD2; abundance: few; CDR3nt: TGTGCCAGCAGCTTAATGCGGCGGGAGGGTTTAGAGACCCAGTACTTC; CDR3aa: CASSLMRREGLETQYF
j_gene: TRBJ1-2; v_gene: TRBV6-2/TRBV6-3; d_gene: TRBD1; abundance: NA; CDR3nt: TGTGCCAGCAGTTACCCTAGAGGGGGCCGGCCTAACTATGGCTACACCTTC; CDR3aa: CASSYPRGGRPNYGYTF
j_gene: TRBJ2-1; v_gene: TRBV4-1; d_gene: NA; abundance: NA; CDR3nt: TGCGCCAGCAGCCAATCCCGGGACGTGCAGTTCTTC; CDR3aa: CASSQSRDVQFF
j_gene: TRBJ2-3; v_gene: TRBV7-9; d_gene: TRBD2; abundance: few; CDR3nt: TGTGCCAGCAGCTTATCTTCAGCGGGGGTTCGCACAGATACGCAGTATTTT; CDR3aa: CASSLSSAGVRTDTQYF
j_gene: TRBJ1-1; v_gene: TRBV7-9; d_gene: TRBD1; abundance: NA; CDR3nt: TGTGCCAGCAGCGGATCAGGGGGCGATGCTCCTTTCTTT; CDR3aa: CASSGSGGDAPFF
j_gene: TRBJ2-7; v_gene: TRBV6-5; d_gene: NA; abundance: NA; CDR3nt: TGTGCCAGCAGACCCCGCCGGGACACCCCCTACGAGCAGTACTTC; CDR3aa: CASRPRRDTPYEQYF
j_gene: TRBJ1-1; v_gene: TRBV30; d_gene: NA; abundance: few; CDR3nt: TGTGCCTGGAGTACAGGGTACACTGAAGCTTTCTTT; CDR3aa: CAWSTGYTEAFF
j_gene: TRBJ1-2; v_gene: TRBV12-3/TRBV12-4; d_gene: NA; abundance: NA; CDR3nt: TGTGCCAGCACTCTTCAGGGCGGGGGGGCGGTAGGCTACACCTTC; CDR3aa: CASTLQGGGAVGYTF
j_gene: TRBJ2-1; v_gene: TRBV29-1; d_gene: NA; abundance: many; CDR3nt: TGCAGCGTCGGGCGGGGTCACAATGAGCAGTTCTTC; CDR3aa: CSVGRGHNEQFF
j_gene: TRBJ2-7; v_gene: TRBV2; d_gene: NA; abundance: few; CDR3nt: TGTGCCAGCAGACAGGCGTACGGCGAGCAGTACTTC; CDR3aa: CASRQAYGEQYF
j_gene: TRBJ1-1; v_gene: TRBV29-1; d_gene: NA; abundance: few; CDR3nt: TGCAGCGACATGAGGTCTAGGCGGTTGAACACTGAAGCTTTCTTT; CDR3aa: CSDMRSRRLNTEAFF
j_gene: TRBJ2-7; v_gene: TRBV6-5; d_gene: TRBD2; abundance: NA; CDR3nt: TGTGCCAGCAGTTACGGTACTAGCGGGAGCGGGGTCTACGAGCAGTACTTC; CDR3aa: CASSYGTSGSGVYEQYF
j_gene: TRBJ2-1; v_gene: TRBV6-4; d_gene: NA; abundance: NA; CDR3nt: TGTGCCAGCAGTGACTCTGCGACCTGGTCCTACAATGAGCAGTTCTTC; CDR3aa: CASSDSATWSYNEQFF
j_gene: TRBJ2-7; v_gene: TRBV20-1; d_gene: TRBD2; abundance: NA; CDR3nt: TGCAGTGCTAGAGATCTAGCGGGAGGGTTACCCTACGAGCAGTACTTC; CDR3aa: CSARDLAGGLPYEQYF
j_gene: TRBJ2-3; v_gene: TRBV15; d_gene: TRBD2; abundance: few; CDR3nt: TGTGCCACCAGCAGAGATACGGGCGTAGCGGGAGGGTCGCTGGCCACAGATACGCAGTATTTT; CDR3aa: CATSRDTGVAGGSLATDTQYF
j_gene: TRBJ2-1; v_gene: TRBV4-3; d_gene: TRBD2; abundance: NA; CDR3nt: TGCGCCAGCAGCCAAGATCTTGGCGATAGCGGGACTGAGCAGTTCTTC; CDR3aa: CASSQDLGDSGTEQFF
j_gene: TRBJ2-2; v_gene: TRBV4-3; d_gene: TRBD2; abundance: NA; CDR3nt: TGCGCCAGCAGCCAAGGGGGGCTAGCGGGAAACACCGGGGAGCTGTTTTTT; CDR3aa: CASSQGGLAGNTGELFF
j_gene: TRBJ2-3; v_gene: TRBV12-3/TRBV12-4; d_gene: TRBD2; abundance: NA; CDR3nt: TGTGCCAGCAGAAGTGGGACTAGCGGGGCCGGGACGCAGTATTTT; CDR3aa: CASRSGTSGAGTQYF
j_gene: TRBJ1-1; v_gene: TRBV7-2; d_gene: NA; abundance: few; CDR3nt: TGTGCCAGCAGCCGCACGGGGTATGAAGCTTTCTTT; CDR3aa: CASSRTGYEAFF
j_gene: TRBJ2-5; v_gene: TRBV2; d_gene: TRBD1; abundance: few; CDR3nt: TGTGCCAGCAGCGAGACAGGGCAGGCCCAGTACTTC; CDR3aa: CASSETGQAQYF
j_gene: TRBJ2-1; v_gene: TRBV10-3; d_gene: TRBD1; abundance: NA; CDR3nt: TGTGCCATCAGTGAGTCGTGGCAGGGGGCCTACAATGAGCAGTTCTTC; CDR3aa: CAISESWQGAYNEQFF
j_gene: TRBJ2-7; v_gene: TRBV12-3/TRBV12-4; d_gene: TRBD2; abundance: NA; CDR3nt: TGTGCCAGCAGTTTAGCCCAGCGGGAGTTCTTGGGCGAGCAGTACTTC; CDR3aa: CASSLAQREFLGEQYF
j_gene: TRBJ2-2; v_gene: TRBV12-3/TRBV12-4; d_gene: TRBD2; abundance: NA; CDR3nt: TGTGCCAGCAGTTTATGGCTAGCGGGAGTATTCACCGGGGAGCTGTTTTTT; CDR3aa: CASSLWLAGVFTGELFF
j_gene: TRBJ2-7; v_gene: TRBV15; d_gene: NA; abundance: NA; CDR3nt: TGTGCCACCAGCAGCGGGCGGAACGCCTACGAGCAGTACTTC; CDR3aa: CATSSGRNAYEQYF
j_gene: TRBJ1-1; v_gene: TRBV5-1; d_gene: NA; abundance: few; CDR3nt: TGCGCCAGCAGGTCTAGGGGTCCGAACACTGAAGCTTTCTTT; CDR3aa: CASRSRGPNTEAFF
j_gene: TRBJ2-3; v_gene: TRBV4-1; d_gene: NA; abundance: NA; CDR3nt: TGCGCCAGCAGCCAGGGGCGGGCCCCTGGAGATACGCAGTATTTT; CDR3aa: CASSQGRAPGDTQYF
j_gene: TRBJ1-3; v_gene: TRBV12-3/TRBV12-4; d_gene: NA; abundance: NA; CDR3nt: TGTGCCAGCAGCCCCAGAGGGGTGATCTCTGGAAACACCATATATTTT; CDR3aa: CASSPRGVISGNTIYF
j_gene: TRBJ2-2; v_gene: TRBV3-1; d_gene: NA; abundance: few; CDR3nt: TGTGCCAGCAGCCTACTTCCGGGACTGAACACCGGGGAGCTGTTTTTT; CDR3aa: CASSLLPGLNTGELFF
j_gene: TRBJ1-2; v_gene: TRBV5-1; d_gene: TRBD1; abundance: few; CDR3nt: TGCGCCAGCAGCTTGTCGGGACAGTCAGACTATGGCTACACCTTC; CDR3aa: CASSLSGQSDYGYTF